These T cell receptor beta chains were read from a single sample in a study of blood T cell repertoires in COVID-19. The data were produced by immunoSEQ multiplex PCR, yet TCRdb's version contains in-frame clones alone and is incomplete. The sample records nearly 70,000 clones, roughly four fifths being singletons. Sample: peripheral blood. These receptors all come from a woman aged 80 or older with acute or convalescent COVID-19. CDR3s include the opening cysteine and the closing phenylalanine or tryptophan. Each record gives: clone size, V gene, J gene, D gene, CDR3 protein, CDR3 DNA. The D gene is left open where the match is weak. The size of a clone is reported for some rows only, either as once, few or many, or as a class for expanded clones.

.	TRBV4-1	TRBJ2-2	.	CASSQEASGGGELFF	TGCGCCAGCAGCCAAGAAGCCAGCGGTGGCGGGGAGCTGTTTTTT
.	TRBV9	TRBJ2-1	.	CASSATGGAYNEQFF	TGTGCCAGCAGCGCAACAGGGGGGGCCTACAATGAGCAGTTCTTC
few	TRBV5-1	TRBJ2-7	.	CASHREGQGEQYF	TGCGCCAGCCACCGTGAAGGCCAGGGTGAGCAGTACTTC
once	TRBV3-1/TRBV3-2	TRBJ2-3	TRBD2	CASSLRTSVSTDTQYF	TGTGCCAGCAGCCTCCGGACTAGCGTGAGCACAGATACGCAGTATTTT
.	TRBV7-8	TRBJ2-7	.	CASSTLGVEQYF	TGTGCCAGCAGCACCCTCGGAGTGGAGCAGTACTTC
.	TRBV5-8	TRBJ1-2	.	CASSARANYGYTF	TGTGCCAGCAGCGCAAGAGCTAACTATGGCTACACCTTC
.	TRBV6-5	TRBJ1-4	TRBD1	CASTFGTGGEKLFF	TGTGCCAGCACCTTCGGGACAGGGGGGGAAAAACTGTTTTTT
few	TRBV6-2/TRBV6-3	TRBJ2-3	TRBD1	CASSLQGATDTQYF	TGTGCCAGCAGCCTGCAGGGGGCCACAGATACGCAGTATTTT
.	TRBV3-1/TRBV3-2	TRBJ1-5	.	CASSQETGWAPQHF	TGTGCCAGCAGCCAAGAAACAGGGTGGGCGCCCCAGCATTTT
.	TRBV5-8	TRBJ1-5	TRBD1	CASSPYKGALGNQPQHF	TGTGCCAGCAGCCCCTACAAGGGGGCCCTTGGCAATCAGCCCCAGCATTTT
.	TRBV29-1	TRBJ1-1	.	CSVAPFGGLNTEAFF	TGCAGCGTTGCTCCCTTTGGAGGCCTGAACACTGAAGCTTTCTTT
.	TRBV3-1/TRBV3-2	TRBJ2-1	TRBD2	CASSQLTSGGSSEQFF	TGTGCCAGCAGCCAACTTACTAGCGGGGGGTCCTCAGAGCAGTTCTTC
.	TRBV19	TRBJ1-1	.	CASSKPTRRGNTEAFF	TGTGCCAGTAGTAAGCCGACCCGACGGGGGAACACTGAAGCTTTCTTT
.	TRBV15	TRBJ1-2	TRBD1	CATSRDKWTGINGYTF	TGTGCCACCAGCAGAGATAAGTGGACAGGGATAAATGGCTACACCTTC
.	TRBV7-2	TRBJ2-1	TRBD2	CASSLGRGSEQFF	TGTGCCAGCAGCCTCGGGAGGGGCAGTGAGCAGTTCTTC
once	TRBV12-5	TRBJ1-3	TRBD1	CASGLVRGQGSSGNTIYF	TGTGCTAGTGGTTTGGTACGGGGACAGGGATCCTCTGGAAACACCATATATTTT
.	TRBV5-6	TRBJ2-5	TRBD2	CASSIGLAGTQETQYF	TGTGCCAGCAGCATAGGACTAGCGGGGACACAAGAGACCCAGTACTTC
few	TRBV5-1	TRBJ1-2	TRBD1	CASSLGGQGRGYTF	TGCGCCAGCAGCTTGGGGGGACAGGGGCGAGGCTACACCTTC
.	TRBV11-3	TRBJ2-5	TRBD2	CASSLRRGVETQYF	TGTGCCAGCAGCTTAAGACGGGGGGTTGAGACCCAGTACTTC
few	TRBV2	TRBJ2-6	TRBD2	CASSFSGASSGANVLTF	TGTGCCAGCAGTTTCAGCGGGGCAAGCTCTGGGGCCAACGTCCTGACTTTC
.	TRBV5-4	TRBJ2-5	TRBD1	CASSLETGGLETQYF	TGTGCCAGCAGCTTGGAAACAGGGGGACTCGAGACCCAGTACTTC
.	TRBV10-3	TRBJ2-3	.	CAISEEELDTDTQYF	TGTGCCATCAGTGAGGAGGAATTGGACACAGATACGCAGTATTTT
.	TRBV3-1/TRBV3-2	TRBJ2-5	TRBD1	CASSQATGGQETQYF	TGTGCCAGCAGCCAAGCGACAGGGGGCCAAGAGACCCAGTACTTC
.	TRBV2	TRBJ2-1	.	CASSVSEQFF	TGTGCCAGCAGTGTCAGTGAGCAGTTCTTC
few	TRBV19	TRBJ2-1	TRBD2	CASSARGGAYNEQFF	TGTGCCAGTAGTGCTCGGGGGGGCGCCTACAATGAGCAGTTCTTC